The rows below give T cell receptor beta chains drawn from one sample of a study of T cell responses to AZD1222 COVID-19 vaccine. Libraries were prepared by immunoSEQ multiplex PCR; TCRdb keeps only in-frame clonotypes and omits some of them. Among fewer than 70,000 clones, 85% to 90% were seen once, and the ten largest hold roughly 6%. Source: peripheral blood, taken 28 days after the second AZD1222 dose. These receptors were collected from an adult who received the AZD1222 COVID-19 vaccine. The CDR3 runs from the conserved cysteine through the conserved F or W.

v_call	j_call	cdr3_aa
TRBV7-9	TRBJ2-3	CASSLAGTASTDTQYF
TRBV2	TRBJ1-1	CASSEAGRLNTEAFF
TRBV19	TRBJ1-4	CASSFRTGGARTNEKLFF
TRBV5-8	TRBJ2-1	CASSFGGGTGANNEQFF
TRBV7-2	TRBJ2-2	CASSPRQGVETGELFF
TRBV12-3/TRBV12-4	TRBJ1-2	CASSEREGYGYTF
TRBV3-1/TRBV3-2	TRBJ2-5	CASSQRGQVQETQYF
TRBV24-1	TRBJ2-2	CATSDLGQGRGGELFF
TRBV9	TRBJ2-1	CASSVVDGNEQFF
TRBV10-2	TRBJ2-7	CASNNVGSYEQYF
TRBV20-1	TRBJ2-7	CSARADYEQYF
TRBV2	TRBJ2-1	CASRLLAGPYNEQFF
TRBV21-1	TRBJ2-3	CASSKWCASGTSTDTQYF
TRBV12-3/TRBV12-4	TRBJ1-5	CASSTNSNQPQHF
TRBV27	TRBJ2-7	CASTKGERATRGGEQYF
TRBV11-3	TRBJ2-2	CASSTRTSGGLTGELFF
TRBV27	TRBJ2-7	CASRTGLAGFYEQYF